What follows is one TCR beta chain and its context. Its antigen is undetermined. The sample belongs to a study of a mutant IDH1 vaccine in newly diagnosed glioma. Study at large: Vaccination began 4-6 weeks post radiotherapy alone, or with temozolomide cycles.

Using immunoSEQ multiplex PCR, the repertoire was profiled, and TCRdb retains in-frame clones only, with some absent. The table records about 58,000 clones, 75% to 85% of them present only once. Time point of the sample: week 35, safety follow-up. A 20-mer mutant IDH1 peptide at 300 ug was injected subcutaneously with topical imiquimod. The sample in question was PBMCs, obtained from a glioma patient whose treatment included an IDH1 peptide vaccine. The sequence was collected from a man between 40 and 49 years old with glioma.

The DNA for the CDR3 is TGCAGTGCTATCCTCGGGACTATCTACACCTTC. Residues: CSAILGTIYTF. V is TRBV20-1 and J is TRBJ1-2; possibly TRBD1 for D (5 bases). The CDR3 loop spans 11 amino acids. Germline values: CDR1 DFQATT, CDR2 SNEGSKA (reference sequence). V was trimmed by 4 bases and J by 10 bases, leaving 13 bases between them.